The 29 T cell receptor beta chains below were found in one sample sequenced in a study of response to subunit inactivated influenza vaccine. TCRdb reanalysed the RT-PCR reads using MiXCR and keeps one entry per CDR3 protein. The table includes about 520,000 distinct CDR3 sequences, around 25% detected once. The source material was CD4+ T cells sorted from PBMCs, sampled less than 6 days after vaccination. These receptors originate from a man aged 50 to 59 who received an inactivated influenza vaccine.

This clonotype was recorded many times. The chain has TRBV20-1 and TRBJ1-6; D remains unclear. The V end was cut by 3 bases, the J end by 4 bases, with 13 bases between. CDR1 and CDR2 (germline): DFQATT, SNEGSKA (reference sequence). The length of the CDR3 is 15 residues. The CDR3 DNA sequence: TGCAGTGCTAGTGTTAACCGGCTATATAATTCACCCCTCCACTTT. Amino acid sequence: CSASVNRLYNSPLHF.

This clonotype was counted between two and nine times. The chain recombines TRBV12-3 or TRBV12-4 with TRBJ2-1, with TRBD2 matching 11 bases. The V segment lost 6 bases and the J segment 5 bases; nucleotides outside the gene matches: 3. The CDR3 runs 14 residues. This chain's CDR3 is CASRSGLADNEQFF. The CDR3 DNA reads TGTGCCAGCAGATCGGGACTAGCGGACAATGAGCAGTTCTTC.

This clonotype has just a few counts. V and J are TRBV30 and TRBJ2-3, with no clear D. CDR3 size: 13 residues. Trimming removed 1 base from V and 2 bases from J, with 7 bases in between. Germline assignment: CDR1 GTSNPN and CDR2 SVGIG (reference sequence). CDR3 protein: CAWSGATTDTQYF. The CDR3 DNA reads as TGTGCCTGGAGTGGTGCCACCACAGATACGCAGTATTTT.

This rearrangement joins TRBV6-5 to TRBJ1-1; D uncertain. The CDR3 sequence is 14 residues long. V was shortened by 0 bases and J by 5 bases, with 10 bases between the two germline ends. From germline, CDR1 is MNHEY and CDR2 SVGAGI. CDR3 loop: CASSYSTDGTEAFF. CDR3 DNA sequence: TGTGCCAGCAGTTACTCAACAGATGGGACTGAAGCTTTCTTT.

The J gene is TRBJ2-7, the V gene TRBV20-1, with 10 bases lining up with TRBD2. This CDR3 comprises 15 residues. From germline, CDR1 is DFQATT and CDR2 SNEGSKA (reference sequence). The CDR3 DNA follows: TGCAGCCGAGGCGTGCCTAGCGGGAGTAAATTCGAGCAGTACTTC. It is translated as CSRGVPSGSKFEQYF.

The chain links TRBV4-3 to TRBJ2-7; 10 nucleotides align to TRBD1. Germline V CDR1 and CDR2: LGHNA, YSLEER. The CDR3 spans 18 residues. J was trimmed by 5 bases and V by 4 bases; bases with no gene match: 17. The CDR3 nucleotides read TGCGCCAGCAGCCCAATGACAGGGGGCTTAGCGGGAACCCACGAGCAGTACTTC. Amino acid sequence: CASSPMTGGLAGTHEQYF.

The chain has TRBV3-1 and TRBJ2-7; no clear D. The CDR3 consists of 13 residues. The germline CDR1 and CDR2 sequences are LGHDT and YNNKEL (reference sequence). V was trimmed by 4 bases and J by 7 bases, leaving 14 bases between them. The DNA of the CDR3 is TGTGCCAGCAGCCTGGGCAGGCCTACGGAGCAGTACTTC. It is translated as CASSLGRPTEQYF.

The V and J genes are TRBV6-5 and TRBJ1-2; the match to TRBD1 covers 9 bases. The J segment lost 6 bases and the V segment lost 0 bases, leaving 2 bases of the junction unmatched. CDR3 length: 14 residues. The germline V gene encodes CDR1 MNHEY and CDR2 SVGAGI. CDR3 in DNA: TGTGCCAGCAGTTACTCTGGGACAGGGAATGGCTACACCTTC. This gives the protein CASSYSGTGNGYTF.

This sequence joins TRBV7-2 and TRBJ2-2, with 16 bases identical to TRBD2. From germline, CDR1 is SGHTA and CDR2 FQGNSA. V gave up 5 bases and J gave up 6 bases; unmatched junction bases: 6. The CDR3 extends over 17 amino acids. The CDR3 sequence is CASSPPGLAGGSGELFF. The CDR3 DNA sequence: TGTGCCAGCAGCCCTCCGGGACTAGCGGGAGGGTCCGGGGAGCTGTTTTTT. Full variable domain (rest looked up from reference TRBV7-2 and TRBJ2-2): GAGVSQSPSNKVTEKGKDVELRCDPISGHTALYWYRQSLGQGLEFLIYFQGNSAPDKSGLPSDRFSAERTGGSVSTLTIQRTQQEDSAVYLCASSPPGLAGGSGELFFGEGSRLTVL.

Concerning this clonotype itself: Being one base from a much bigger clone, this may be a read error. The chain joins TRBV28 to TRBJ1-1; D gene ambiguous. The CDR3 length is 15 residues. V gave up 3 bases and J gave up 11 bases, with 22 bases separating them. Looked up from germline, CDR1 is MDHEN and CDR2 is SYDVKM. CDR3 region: CASSFKPSAYSRAFF. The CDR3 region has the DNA TGTGCCAGCAGTTTTAAACCCTCGGCGTACAGTAGGGCTTTCTTT.

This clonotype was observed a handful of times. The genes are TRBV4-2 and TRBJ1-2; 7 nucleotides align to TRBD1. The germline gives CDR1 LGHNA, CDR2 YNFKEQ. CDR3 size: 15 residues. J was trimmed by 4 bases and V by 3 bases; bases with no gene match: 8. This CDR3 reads CASSHNRGAVYGYTF. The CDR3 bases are TGTGCCAGCAGCCACAACAGGGGAGCGGTCTATGGCTACACCTTC.

CDR3: CASSQDNTRYYNEQFF. The CDR3 coding sequence is TGCGCCAGCAGCCAAGATAACACCAGATACTACAATGAGCAGTTCTTC. This chain joins TRBV4-3 and TRBJ2-1, with unresolved D. With 0 bases removed from V and 3 bases from J, the gap between germline ends came to 12 bases. The CDR3 has 16 amino acids. Per the germline V gene, CDR1 is LGHNA and CDR2 is YSLEER.

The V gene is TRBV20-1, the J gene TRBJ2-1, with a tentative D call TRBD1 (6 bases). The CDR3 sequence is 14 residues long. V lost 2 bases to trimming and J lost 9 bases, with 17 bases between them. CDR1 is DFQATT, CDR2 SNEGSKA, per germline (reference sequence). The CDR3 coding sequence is TGCAGTGCTAGAAAAGGGTATAGGGGGAGTGAGCAGTTCTTC. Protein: CSARKGYRGSEQFF.

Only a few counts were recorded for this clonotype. The CDR3 region has the DNA TGTGCCAGCAGTTACGATAGGGGCTACGAGCAGTACTTC. Its protein product is CASSYDRGYEQYF. The V call is TRBV6-2 or TRBV6-3, the J call TRBJ2-7, with D perhaps matching TRBD1 (5 bases). Germline-derived CDR1 and CDR2 are MNHEY and SVGEGT. There are 13 residues in the CDR3. V was clipped by 2 bases and J by 3 bases, with 8 bases between them.

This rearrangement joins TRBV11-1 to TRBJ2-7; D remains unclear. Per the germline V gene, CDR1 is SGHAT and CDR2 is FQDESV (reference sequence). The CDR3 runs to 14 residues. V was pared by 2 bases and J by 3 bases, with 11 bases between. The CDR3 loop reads CASSLLLVNYEQYF. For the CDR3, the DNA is TGTGCCAGCAGCTTATTGCTTGTCAACTACGAGCAGTACTTC.

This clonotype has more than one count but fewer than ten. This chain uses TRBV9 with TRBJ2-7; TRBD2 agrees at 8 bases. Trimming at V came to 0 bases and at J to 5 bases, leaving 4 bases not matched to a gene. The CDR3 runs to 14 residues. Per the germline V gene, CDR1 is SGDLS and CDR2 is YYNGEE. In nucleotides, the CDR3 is TGTGCCAGCAGCGTAGCGGGAGGGCACAACGAGCAGTACTTC. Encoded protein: CASSVAGGHNEQYF. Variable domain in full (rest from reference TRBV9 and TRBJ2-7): DSGVTQTPKHLITATGQRVTLRCSPRSGDLSVYWYQQSLDQGLQFLIQYYNGEERAKGNILERFSAQQFPDLHSELNLSSLELGDSALYFCASSVAGGHNEQYFGPGTRLTVT.

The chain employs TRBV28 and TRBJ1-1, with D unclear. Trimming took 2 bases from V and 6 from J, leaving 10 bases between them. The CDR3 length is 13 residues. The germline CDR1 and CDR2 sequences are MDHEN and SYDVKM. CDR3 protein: CASSLAIDAEAFF. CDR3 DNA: TGTGCCAGCAGTTTAGCTATTGACGCTGAAGCTTTCTTT.

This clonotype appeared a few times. CDR3 coding DNA: TGTGCCATCAGTGACCGGACGGGTGAGCAGTTCTTC. It translates to CAISDRTGEQFF. J is TRBJ2-1 and V is TRBV10-3, with D unclear. The V end was cut by 3 bases, the J end by 9 bases, with 9 bases between. The CDR3 is 12 residues long. Per germline, CDR1 ENHRY and CDR2 SYGVKD.

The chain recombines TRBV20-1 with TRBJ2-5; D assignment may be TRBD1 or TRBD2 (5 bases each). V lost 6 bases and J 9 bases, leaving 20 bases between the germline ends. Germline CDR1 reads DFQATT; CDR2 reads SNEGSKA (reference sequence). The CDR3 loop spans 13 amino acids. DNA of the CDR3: TGCAGTGCCCCGACGGACTCGACGGGGCCCCAGTACTTC. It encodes CSAPTDSTGPQYF.

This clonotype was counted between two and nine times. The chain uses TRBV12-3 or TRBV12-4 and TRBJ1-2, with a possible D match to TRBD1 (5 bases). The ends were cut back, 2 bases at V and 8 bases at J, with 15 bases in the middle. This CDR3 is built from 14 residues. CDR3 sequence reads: CASSLKGLGDGYTF. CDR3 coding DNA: TGTGCCAGCAGTTTAAAAGGGCTCGGGGACGGCTACACCTTC.

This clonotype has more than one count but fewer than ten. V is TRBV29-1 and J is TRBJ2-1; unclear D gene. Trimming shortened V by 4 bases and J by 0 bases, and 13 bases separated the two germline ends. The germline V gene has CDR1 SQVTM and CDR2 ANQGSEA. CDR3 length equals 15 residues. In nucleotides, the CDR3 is TGCAGCGTTGTCCGTGGGATCACCTCCTACAATGAGCAGTTCTTC. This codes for CSVVRGITSYNEQFF.

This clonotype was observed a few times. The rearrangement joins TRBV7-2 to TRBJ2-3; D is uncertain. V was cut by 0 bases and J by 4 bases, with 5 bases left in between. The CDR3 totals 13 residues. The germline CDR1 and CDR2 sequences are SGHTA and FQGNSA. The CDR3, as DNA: TGTGCCAGCAGCTTAGCGAGCGCAGATACGCAGTATTTT. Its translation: CASSLASADTQYF.

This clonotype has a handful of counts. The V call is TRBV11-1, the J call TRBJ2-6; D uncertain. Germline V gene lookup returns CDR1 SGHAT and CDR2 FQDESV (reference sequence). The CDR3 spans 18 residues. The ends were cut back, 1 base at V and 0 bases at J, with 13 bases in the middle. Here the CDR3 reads CASSLGKGRSSGANVLTF. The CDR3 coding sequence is TGTGCCAGCAGCTTAGGGAAGGGTCGTAGCTCTGGGGCCAACGTCCTGACTTTC.

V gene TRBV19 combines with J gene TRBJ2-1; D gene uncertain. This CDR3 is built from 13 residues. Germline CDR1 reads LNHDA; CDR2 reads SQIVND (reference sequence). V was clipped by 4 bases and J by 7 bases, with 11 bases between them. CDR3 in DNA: TGTGCCAGTAGTAGAGGACCGCGGAATGAGCAGTTCTTC. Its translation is CASSRGPRNEQFF.

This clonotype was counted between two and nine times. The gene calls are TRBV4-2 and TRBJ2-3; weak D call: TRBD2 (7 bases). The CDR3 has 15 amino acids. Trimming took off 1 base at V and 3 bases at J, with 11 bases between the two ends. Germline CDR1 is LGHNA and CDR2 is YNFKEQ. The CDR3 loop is CASSQGGGLTDTQYF. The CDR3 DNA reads TGTGCCAGCAGCCAAGGGGGGGGCCTGACAGATACGCAGTATTTT.

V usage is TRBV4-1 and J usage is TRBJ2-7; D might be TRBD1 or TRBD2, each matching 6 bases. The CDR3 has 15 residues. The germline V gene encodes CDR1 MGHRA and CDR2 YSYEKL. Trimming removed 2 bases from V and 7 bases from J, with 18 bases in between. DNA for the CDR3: TGCGCCAGCAGCCAACAGCAGGGGATAGGGGGGGAGCAGTACTTC. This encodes CASSQQQGIGGEQYF.

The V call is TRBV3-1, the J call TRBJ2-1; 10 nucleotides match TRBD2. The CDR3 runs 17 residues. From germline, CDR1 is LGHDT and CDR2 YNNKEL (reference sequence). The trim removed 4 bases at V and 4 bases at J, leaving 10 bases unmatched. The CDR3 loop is CASSPRTTSGYYNEQFF. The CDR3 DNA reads TGTGCCAGCAGCCCGAGGACGACTAGCGGGTATTACAATGAGCAGTTCTTC.

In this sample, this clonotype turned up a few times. The CDR3 DNA is TGTGCCATCAGTGCCCACCGGGGAGGTGGAGGTCAGCCCCAGCATTTT. Protein sequence: CAISAHRGGGGQPQHF. The rearrangement links TRBV10-3 to TRBJ1-5; D gene unclear. V lost 4 bases, J lost 6 bases, and 19 bases lay in between. Germline values: CDR1 ENHRY, CDR2 SYGVKD. CDR3 length equals 16 residues.

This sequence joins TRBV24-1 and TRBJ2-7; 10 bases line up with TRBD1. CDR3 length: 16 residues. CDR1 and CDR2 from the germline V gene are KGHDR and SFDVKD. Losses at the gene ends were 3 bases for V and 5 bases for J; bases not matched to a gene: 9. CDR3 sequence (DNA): TGTGCCACCAGTGATCCTACCGGGACAGGGGCGGACGAGCAGTACTTC. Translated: CATSDPTGTGADEQYF.